This entry describes one T cell receptor beta chain. In the original workflow: Nucleated cell number was recorded as an estimate derived from reference gene primer amplification. Sequenced by immunoSEQ multiplex PCR; TCRdb stores in-frame clones only, minus some. Clonal size and the V and J genes are those of that table, whereas D and trimming came from the DNA. The table shows a few hundred thousand clones, with 88% occurring only once. The data originate from a study of blood T cell repertoires in COVID-19. Study context: T cells, B-cell-depleted T cells, or PBMCs supplied cDNA or gDNA.

There are 19 residues in the CDR3. V was clipped by 1 base and J by 2 bases, with 18 bases between them. Germline values: CDR1 PRHDT, CDR2 FYEKMQ (reference sequence). J is TRBJ2-6 and V is TRBV13; possible D gene TRBD2, 6 bases. The TCR sequence derives from a woman aged 40 to 55 who had recovered from COVID-19. Sequencing was performed on peripheral blood. The CDR3 DNA is TGTGCCAGCAGCTTAGTTGCGGGTCGGGGGAGTACTGGGGCCAACGTCCTGACTTTC. It yields the protein CASSLVAGRGSTGANVLTF.